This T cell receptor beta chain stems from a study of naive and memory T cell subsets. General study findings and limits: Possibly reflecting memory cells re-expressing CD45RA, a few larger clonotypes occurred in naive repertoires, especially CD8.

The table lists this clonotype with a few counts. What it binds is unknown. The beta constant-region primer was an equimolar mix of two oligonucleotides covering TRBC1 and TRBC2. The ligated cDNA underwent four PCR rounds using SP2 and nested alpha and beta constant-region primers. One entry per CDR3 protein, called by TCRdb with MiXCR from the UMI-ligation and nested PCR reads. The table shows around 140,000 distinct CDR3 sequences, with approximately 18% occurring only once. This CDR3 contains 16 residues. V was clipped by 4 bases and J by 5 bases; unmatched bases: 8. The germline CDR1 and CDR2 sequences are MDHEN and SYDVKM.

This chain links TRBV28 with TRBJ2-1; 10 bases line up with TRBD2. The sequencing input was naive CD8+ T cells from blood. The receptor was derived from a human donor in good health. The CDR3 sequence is CASSSDGLAVDNEQFF. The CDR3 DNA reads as TGTGCCAGCAGTTCCGACGGACTAGCGGTTGACAATGAGCAGTTCTTC.